This TCR beta chain comes out of a study of T cell clusters in autoimmune cytopenias. TRB was amplified by touch-down multiplex PCR, primer pools A and B combined. From its re-call of the multiplex PCR reads, TCRdb lists each CDR3 protein once, without DNA. The record lists 4,500 to 7,000 distinct CDR3 sequences, of which the ten most abundant hold 4% to 5%. Some 39,000 genome equivalents of blood DNA were amplified for TRB. The CDR3 sequence is 14 residues long. CDR1 and CDR2 from the germline V gene are SGHRS and YFSETQ. Sequenced input: peripheral blood. V usage is TRBV5-1 and J usage is TRBJ2-7; TCRdb designates TRBD1, a call that cannot be tested without DNA. This TCR was recovered from a human donor with an autoimmune cytopenia or autoimmune hepatitis (not recorded which). The CDR3 is CASSLAQAGSWQYF. Using reference TRBV5-1 and TRBJ2-7 for the parts outside the CDR3, the full variable domain is KAGVTQTPRYLIKTRGQQVTLSCSPISGHRSVSWYQQTPGQGLQFLFEYFSETQRNKGNFPGRFSGRQFSNSRSEMNVSTLELGDSALYLCASSLAQAGSWQYFGPGTRLTVT.